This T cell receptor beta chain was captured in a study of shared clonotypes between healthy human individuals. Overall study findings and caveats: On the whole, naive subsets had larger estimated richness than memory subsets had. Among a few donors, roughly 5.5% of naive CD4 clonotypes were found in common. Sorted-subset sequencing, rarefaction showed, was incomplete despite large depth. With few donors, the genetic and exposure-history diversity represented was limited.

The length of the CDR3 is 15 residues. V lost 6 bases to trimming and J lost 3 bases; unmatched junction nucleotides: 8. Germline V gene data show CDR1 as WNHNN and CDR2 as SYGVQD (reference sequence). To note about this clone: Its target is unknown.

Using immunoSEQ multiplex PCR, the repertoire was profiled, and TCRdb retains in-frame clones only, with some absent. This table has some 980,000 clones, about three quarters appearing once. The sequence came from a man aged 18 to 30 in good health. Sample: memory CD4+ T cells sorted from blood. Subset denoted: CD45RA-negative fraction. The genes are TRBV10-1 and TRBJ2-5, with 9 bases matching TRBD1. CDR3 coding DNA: TGCGCCAGCAGGGCCGGGACAGGGAATGAAGAGACCCAGTACTTC. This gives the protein CASRAGTGNEETQYF.